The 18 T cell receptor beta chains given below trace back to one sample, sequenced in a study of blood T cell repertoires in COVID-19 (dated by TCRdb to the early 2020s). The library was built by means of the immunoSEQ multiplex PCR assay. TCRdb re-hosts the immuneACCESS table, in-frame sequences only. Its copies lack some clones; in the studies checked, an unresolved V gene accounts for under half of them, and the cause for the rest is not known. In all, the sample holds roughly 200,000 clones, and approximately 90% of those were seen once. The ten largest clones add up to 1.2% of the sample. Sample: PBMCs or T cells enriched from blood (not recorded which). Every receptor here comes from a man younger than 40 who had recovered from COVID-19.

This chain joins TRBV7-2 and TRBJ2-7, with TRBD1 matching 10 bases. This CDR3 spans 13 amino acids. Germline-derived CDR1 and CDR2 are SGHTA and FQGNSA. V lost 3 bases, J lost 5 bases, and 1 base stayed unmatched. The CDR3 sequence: CASSFGQGDEQYF. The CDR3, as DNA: TGTGCCAGCAGCTTTGGACAGGGGGACGAGCAGTACTTC.

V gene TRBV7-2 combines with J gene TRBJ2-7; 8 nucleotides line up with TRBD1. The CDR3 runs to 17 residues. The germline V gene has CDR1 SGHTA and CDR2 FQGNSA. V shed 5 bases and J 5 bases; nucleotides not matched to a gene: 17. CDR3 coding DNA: TGTGCCAGCAGCCTGGGTTGGCAGGGGGCGCGTCTCCACGAGCAGTACTTC. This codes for CASSLGWQGARLHEQYF.

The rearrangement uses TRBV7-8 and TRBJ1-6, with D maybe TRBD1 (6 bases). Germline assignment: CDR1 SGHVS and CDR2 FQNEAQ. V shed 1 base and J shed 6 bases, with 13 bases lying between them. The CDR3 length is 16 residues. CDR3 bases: TGTGCCAGCAGCTTAGGCCGACAGGCGATTAATTCACCCCTCCACTTT. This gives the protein CASSLGRQAINSPLHF. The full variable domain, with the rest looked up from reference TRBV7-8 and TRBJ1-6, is GAGVSQSPRYKVAKRGQDVALRCDPISGHVSLFWYQQALGQGPEFLTYFQNEAQLDKSGLPSDRFFAERPEGSVSTLKIQRTQQEDSAVYLCASSLGRQAINSPLHFGNGTRLTVT.

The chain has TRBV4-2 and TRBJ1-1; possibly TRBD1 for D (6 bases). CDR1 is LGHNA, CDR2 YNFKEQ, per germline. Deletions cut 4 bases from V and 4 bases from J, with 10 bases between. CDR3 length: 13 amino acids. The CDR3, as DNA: TGTGCCAGCAGCCTCGGGACACCCACTGAAGCTTTCTTT. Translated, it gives CASSLGTPTEAFF.

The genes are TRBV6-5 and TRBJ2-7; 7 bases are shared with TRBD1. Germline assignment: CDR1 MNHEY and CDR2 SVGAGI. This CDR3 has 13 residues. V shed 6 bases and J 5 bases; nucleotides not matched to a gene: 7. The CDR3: CASRRNRGDEQYF. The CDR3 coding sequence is TGTGCCAGCAGGAGGAACAGGGGCGACGAGCAGTACTTC.

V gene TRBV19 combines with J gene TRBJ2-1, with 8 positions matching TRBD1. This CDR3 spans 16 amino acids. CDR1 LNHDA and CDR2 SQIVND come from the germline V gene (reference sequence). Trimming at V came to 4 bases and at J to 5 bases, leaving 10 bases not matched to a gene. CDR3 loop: CASSRTPTGGDNEQFF. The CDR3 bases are TGTGCCAGTAGTAGAACCCCAACAGGGGGAGACAATGAGCAGTTCTTC.

CDR3 DNA: TGTGCCACCCAGCGGGCTAACACCGGGGAGCTGTTTTTT. Encoded protein: CATQRANTGELFF. J is TRBJ2-2 and V is TRBV6-5, with D possibly being TRBD2 (6 bases). The CDR3 is 13 residues long. Germline-derived CDR1 and CDR2 are MNHEY and SVGAGI. V shed 10 bases and J shed 2 bases, with 11 bases lying between them.

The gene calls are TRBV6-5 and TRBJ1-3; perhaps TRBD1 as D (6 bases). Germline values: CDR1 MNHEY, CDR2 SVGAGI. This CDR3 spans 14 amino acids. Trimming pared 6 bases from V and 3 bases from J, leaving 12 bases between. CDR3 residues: CASSGGADGNTIYF. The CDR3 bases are TGTGCCAGCAGCGGGGGGGCCGATGGAAACACCATATATTTT.

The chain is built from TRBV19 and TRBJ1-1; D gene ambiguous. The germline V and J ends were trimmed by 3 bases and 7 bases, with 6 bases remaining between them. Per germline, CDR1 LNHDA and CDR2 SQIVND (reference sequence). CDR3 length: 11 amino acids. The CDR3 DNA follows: TGTGCCAGTAGTATCGGGGTTGAAGCTTTCTTT. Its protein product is CASSIGVEAFF.

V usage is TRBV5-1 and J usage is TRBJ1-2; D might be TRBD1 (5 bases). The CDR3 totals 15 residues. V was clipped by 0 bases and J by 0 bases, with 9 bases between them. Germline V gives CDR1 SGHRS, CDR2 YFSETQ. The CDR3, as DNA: TGCGCCAGCAGCTTGGGCCAGGGTGCTAACTATGGCTACACCTTC. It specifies CASSLGQGANYGYTF.

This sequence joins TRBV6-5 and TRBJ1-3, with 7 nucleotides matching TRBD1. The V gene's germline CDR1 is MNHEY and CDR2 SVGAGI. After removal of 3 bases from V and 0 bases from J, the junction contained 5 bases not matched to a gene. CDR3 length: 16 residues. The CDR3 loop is CASSYSTGYSGNTIYF. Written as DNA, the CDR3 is TGTGCCAGCAGTTATTCGACAGGGTACTCTGGAAACACCATATATTTT.

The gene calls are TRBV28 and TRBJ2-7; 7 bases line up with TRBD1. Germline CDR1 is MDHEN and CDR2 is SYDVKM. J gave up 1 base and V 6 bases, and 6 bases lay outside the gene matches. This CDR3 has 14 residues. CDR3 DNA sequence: TGTGCCAGCAGGACAGGGTTTGGATCCTACGAGCAGTACTTC. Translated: CASRTGFGSYEQYF.

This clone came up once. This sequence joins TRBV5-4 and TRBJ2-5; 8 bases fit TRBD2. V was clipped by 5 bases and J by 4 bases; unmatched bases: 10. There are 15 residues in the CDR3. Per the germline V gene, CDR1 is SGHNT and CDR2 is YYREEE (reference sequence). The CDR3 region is CASSPRGGAPETQYF. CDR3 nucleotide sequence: TGTGCCAGCAGTCCCCGGGGGGGGGCCCCAGAGACCCAGTACTTC.

CDR3 loop: CASSPPGTPNTGELFF. The CDR3 DNA reads as TGTGCCAGCTCACCACCCGGGACACCGAACACCGGGGAGCTGTTTTTT. The chain has TRBV18 and TRBJ2-2; D perhaps matches TRBD1 (6 bases). CDR1 and CDR2 (germline): KGHSH, LQKENI. V was shortened by 0 bases and J by 0 bases, with 8 bases between the two germline ends. The CDR3 has 16 amino acids.

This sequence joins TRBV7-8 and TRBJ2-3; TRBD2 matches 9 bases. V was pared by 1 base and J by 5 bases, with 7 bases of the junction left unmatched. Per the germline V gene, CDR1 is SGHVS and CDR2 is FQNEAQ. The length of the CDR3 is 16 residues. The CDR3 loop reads CASSLVSSGGKDTQYF. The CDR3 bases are TGTGCCAGCAGCTTAGTATCGAGCGGGGGGAAAGATACGCAGTATTTT.

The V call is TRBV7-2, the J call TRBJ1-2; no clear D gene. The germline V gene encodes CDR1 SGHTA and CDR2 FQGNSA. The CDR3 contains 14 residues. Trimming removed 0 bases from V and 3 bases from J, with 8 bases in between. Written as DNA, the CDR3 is TGTGCCAGCAGCTTAGCGCGGGCGGACTATGGCTACACCTTC. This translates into CASSLARADYGYTF.

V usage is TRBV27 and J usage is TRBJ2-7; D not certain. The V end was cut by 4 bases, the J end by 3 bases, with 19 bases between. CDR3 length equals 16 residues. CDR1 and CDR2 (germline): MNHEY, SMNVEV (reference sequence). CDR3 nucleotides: TGTGCCAGCAGTTCGGGTCAGATAGAGCCCTTCTACGAGCAGTACTTC. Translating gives CASSSGQIEPFYEQYF.

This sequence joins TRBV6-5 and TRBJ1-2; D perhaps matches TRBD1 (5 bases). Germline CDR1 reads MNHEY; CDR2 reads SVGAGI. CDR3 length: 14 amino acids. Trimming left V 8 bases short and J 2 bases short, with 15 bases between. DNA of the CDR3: TGTGCCAGCTTCCGGCAGGGTGGGAACTATGGCTACACCTTC. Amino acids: CASFRQGGNYGYTF.